A selection of T cell receptor beta chains follows, all from one sample in a study of T-cell reconstitution after alpha-beta-depleted transplantation in children. TCRdb recomputed calls from the PCR reads with MiXCR, one row per CDR3 protein. The sample shows over 200,000 distinct CDR3 sequences, roughly a sixth of them seen only once. The specimen was PBMCs, mostly from graft donor cells, collected 360 days after TCRalphabeta/CD19-depleted stem cell transplant. The receptors derive from a male patient under 10 years old who had a stem cell transplant for acute lymphoblastic leukemia, so the T cells may come from the graft donor. The CDR3 runs from the conserved cysteine through the conserved F or W. A D gene is named only where the DNA matches it firmly. Size is omitted from some rows. Given values are once, few, many or a class for expanded clones.

>-|TRBV6-5|TRBJ1-5|-
CASSYGLVEPQHF
TGTGCCAGCAGTTACGGGTTAGTAGAGCCCCAGCATTTT
>many|TRBV24-1|TRBJ2-3|-
CATSDRPQRDTQYF
TGTGCCACCAGTGACCGGCCGCAGAGAGATACGCAGTATTTT
>-|TRBV5-1|TRBJ2-5|TRBD1
CASGQGPQETQYF
TGCGCCAGCGGACAGGGCCCCCAAGAGACCCAGTACTTC
>few|TRBV3-1|TRBJ2-7|-
CASSQGTYYEQYF
TGTGCCAGCAGCCAAGGGACATACTACGAGCAGTACTTC
>many|TRBV13|TRBJ2-1|TRBD2
CASSSGLARNEQFF
TGTGCCAGCAGCTCGGGACTAGCGAGGAATGAGCAGTTCTTC
>few|TRBV5-5|TRBJ2-2|-
CASSLGGGTGELFF
TGTGCCAGCAGCTTGGGTGGGGGTACCGGGGAGCTGTTTTTT
>-|TRBV18|TRBJ1-3|-
CASSPQPGMDGTIYF
TGTGCCAGCTCACCCCAACCCGGGATGGACGGCACCATATATTTT
>many|TRBV5-1|TRBJ2-7|TRBD1
CASSPITGQAYEQYF
TGCGCCAGCAGCCCCATAACGGGACAGGCCTACGAGCAGTACTTC
>-|TRBV5-1|TRBJ2-1|-
CASSFSHEQFF
TGCGCCAGCAGCTTCAGCCATGAGCAGTTCTTC
>few|TRBV12-3/TRBV12-4|TRBJ1-6|-
CASSFVGGSYNSPLHF
TGTGCCAGCAGTTTCGTCGGGGGCTCCTATAATTCACCCCTCCACTTT
>many|TRBV7-2|TRBJ2-3|-
CASSLGPATDTQYF
TGTGCCAGCAGCTTAGGCCCGGCCACAGATACGCAGTATTTT
>-|TRBV12-3/TRBV12-4|TRBJ2-2|-
CASNPFHRTLNTGELFF
TGTGCCAGCAACCCCTTCCACAGGACCCTAAACACCGGGGAGCTGTTTTTT
>-|TRBV6-5|TRBJ2-5|TRBD2
CASSYSALTGTSRQETQYF
TGTGCCAGCAGTTACTCGGCTTTAACAGGGACTAGCCGACAAGAGACCCAGTACTTC
>-|TRBV24-1|TRBJ2-5|-
CATSDPSLDGAEETQYF
TGTGCCACCAGTGATCCCTCCCTCGACGGGGCGGAGGAGACCCAGTACTTC
>many|TRBV6-2/TRBV6-3|TRBJ2-1|-
CASSPGPGLDYNEQFF
TGTGCCAGCAGTCCCGGCCCGGGACTGGACTACAATGAGCAGTTCTTC
>-|TRBV12-3/TRBV12-4|TRBJ2-2|TRBD1
CASRAARGPNTGELFF
TGTGCCAGCAGGGCTGCCAGGGGGCCGAACACCGGGGAGCTGTTTTTT
>-|TRBV5-4|TRBJ1-2|-
CASSPSGGNYGYTF
TGTGCCAGCAGCCCCTCGGGGGGCAACTATGGCTACACCTTC
>many|TRBV5-1|TRBJ2-3|TRBD2
CASSRSGTSGGRDTQYF
TGCGCCAGCAGCAGATCCGGGACTAGCGGGGGGCGCGATACGCAGTATTTT
>-|TRBV30|TRBJ2-7|-
CAWSATFSEQYF
TGTGCCTGGAGTGCCACTTTCTCCGAGCAGTACTTC
>-|TRBV29-1|TRBJ2-7|-
CSVGFIKEDRRNYEQYF
TGCAGCGTGGGGTTTATCAAAGAAGACAGACGAAACTACGAGCAGTACTTC
>many|TRBV6-5|TRBJ2-5|-
CASSYSRGGGGETQYF
TGTGCCAGCAGTTACTCGAGGGGAGGGGGGGGAGAGACCCAGTACTTC
>-|TRBV10-2|TRBJ2-3|TRBD1
CASSEGTGGTDTQYF
TGCGCCAGCAGTGAAGGGACAGGGGGCACAGATACGCAGTATTTT
>few|TRBV5-1|TRBJ2-1|-
CASSYLQGLDEQFF
TGCGCCAGCAGCTATTTACAGGGCTTGGATGAGCAGTTCTTC
>many|TRBV5-1|TRBJ2-1|-
CASSYRDNEQFF
TGCGCCAGCAGTTACAGGGATAATGAGCAGTTCTTC
>many|TRBV10-3|TRBJ1-1|TRBD1
CAISGRTGIMNTEAFF
TGTGCCATCAGTGGTCGGACAGGGATCATGAACACTGAAGCTTTCTTT
>-|TRBV21-1|TRBJ2-3|-
CASSKGRGPTDTQYF
TGTGCCAGCAGCAAGGGCAGGGGGCCCACAGATACGCAGTATTTT
>few|TRBV11-2|TRBJ2-7|-
CASSPPELFYEQYF
TGTGCCAGCAGCCCCCCGGAGCTATTTTACGAGCAGTACTTC
>few|TRBV9|TRBJ2-3|-
CASSVAQFTDTQYF
TGTGCCAGCAGCGTAGCCCAGTTCACAGATACGCAGTATTTT
>few|TRBV30|TRBJ1-1|-
CAWAAGGAHPNTEAFF
TGTGCCTGGGCGGCAGGAGGGGCGCACCCGAACACTGAAGCTTTCTTT
>many|TRBV12-3/TRBV12-4|TRBJ2-1|TRBD1
CATGLDRVEQFF
TGTGCCACCGGACTCGACAGGGTCGAGCAGTTCTTC
>-|TRBV4-1|TRBJ2-7|-
CASSLRGTDSSYEQYF
TGCGCCAGCAGCCTCCGGGGGACAGACAGCTCCTACGAGCAGTACTTC
>-|TRBV12-3/TRBV12-4|TRBJ1-2|-
CASSRIGADNYGYTF
TGTGCCAGCAGTAGAATCGGGGCCGACAACTATGGCTACACCTTC
>many|TRBV7-9|TRBJ1-1|-
CASSLRQTNTEAFF
TGTGCCAGCAGCTTACGGCAGACGAACACTGAAGCTTTCTTT
>-|TRBV13|TRBJ1-2|-
CASSFINGMGYTF
TGTGCCAGCAGTTTCATAAATGGTATGGGCTACACCTTC
>-|TRBV12-3/TRBV12-4|TRBJ1-4|TRBD1
CASSLIQGEVEKLFF
TGTGCCAGCAGTTTAATCCAGGGGGAAGTTGAAAAACTGTTTTTT
>few|TRBV6-1|TRBJ1-4|-
CASLRGKLFF
TGTGCCAGTTTAAGAGGGAAACTGTTTTTT
>-|TRBV7-2|TRBJ2-2|-
CASSLIGGSNTGELFF
TGTGCCAGCAGCTTAATCGGCGGATCGAACACCGGGGAGCTGTTTTTT
>many|TRBV10-3|TRBJ2-1|-
CAISEAGTVNEQFF
TGTGCCATCAGTGAGGCGGGTACGGTCAATGAGCAGTTCTTC
>few|TRBV28|TRBJ2-3|-
CASSPLGGGTDTQYF
TGTGCCAGCAGCCCCCTCGGGGGCGGCACAGATACGCAGTATTTT
>many|TRBV20-1|TRBJ2-1|-
CSARDPSKNEQFF
TGCAGTGCTAGAGATCCCAGTAAGAATGAGCAGTTCTTC
>-|TRBV5-5|TRBJ1-1|-
CASSLVRSNTEAFF
TGTGCCAGCAGCTTGGTCAGGTCGAACACTGAAGCTTTCTTT